This TCR beta chain came from a study of blood T cell repertoires in COVID-19. Study information: COVID-19 samples from acute and convalescent phases originated in the United States, Italy and Spain.

Per the study methods: For nucleated cells, counts were estimated from reference gene primer amplification. TCRdb's table, derived via immunoSEQ multiplex PCR, lists solely in-frame clones and lacks some. V and J calls and clone size are as listed in that table; D and trimming were resolved from the DNA. Found here are roughly 270,000 clones, around 85% of them singletons; the top ten hold 2% to 3%. Ages ranged from about 18 to 89 years, with residence in approximately 25 US areas. Each participant's cohort was designated according to participant-reported clinical history. Trimming left V 2 bases short and J 3 bases short, with 13 bases between. This CDR3 has 15 amino acids. Germline CDR1 and CDR2: KGHDR and SFDVKD.

The clonotype was recovered from a woman between 50 and 59 years old who had recovered from COVID-19. The chain uses TRBV24-1 and TRBJ2-7; D unresolved. Source material: PBMCs or T cells enriched from blood (not recorded which). The CDR3 nucleotides are TGTGCCACCAGTGATTCAACGACCGCGGTCTACGAGCAGTACTTC. Translating it yields CATSDSTTAVYEQYF.